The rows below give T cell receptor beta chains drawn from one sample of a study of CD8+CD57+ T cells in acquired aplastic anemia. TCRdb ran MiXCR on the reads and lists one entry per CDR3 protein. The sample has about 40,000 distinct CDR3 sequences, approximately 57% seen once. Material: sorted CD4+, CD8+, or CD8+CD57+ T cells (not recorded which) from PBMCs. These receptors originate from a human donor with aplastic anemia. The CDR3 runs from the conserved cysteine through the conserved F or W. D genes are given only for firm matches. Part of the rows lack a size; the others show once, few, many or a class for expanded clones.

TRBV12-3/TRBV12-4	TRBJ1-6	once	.	TGTGCCAGCAGTCCCCGGGAGGGTAATTCACCCCTCCACTTT	CASSPREGNSPLHF
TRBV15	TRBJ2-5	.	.	TGTGCCACCAGCTCTTCAGGGGCGGGATACCGGGAGACCCAGTACTTC	CATSSSGAGYRETQYF
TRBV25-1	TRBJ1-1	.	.	TGTGCCAGCAGCCCTACCTCAGGGCCGATCACTGAAGCTTTCTTT	CASSPTSGPITEAFF
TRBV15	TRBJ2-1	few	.	TGTGCCACCAGCAGAGATAGCCCAGGATCCTACAATGAGCAGTTCTTC	CATSRDSPGSYNEQFF
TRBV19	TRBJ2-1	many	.	TGTGCCAGTAGTATGGGAGACAGCTTATACAATGAGCAGTTCTTC	CASSMGDSLYNEQFF
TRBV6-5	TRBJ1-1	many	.	TGTGCCAGCAGTTACTCGGGGCCAGAACTAAACACTGAAGCTTTCTTT	CASSYSGPELNTEAFF
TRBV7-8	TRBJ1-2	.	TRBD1	TGTGCCAGCAGCGCCGGGACAGGTTTCTATGGCTACACCTTC	CASSAGTGFYGYTF
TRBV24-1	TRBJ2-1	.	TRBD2	TGTGCCACCGGGACTAGCGGAAAATGGGGTGAGCAGTTCTTC	CATGTSGKWGEQFF
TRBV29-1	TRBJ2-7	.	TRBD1	TGCAGCGTTCAGGGGGCCTACGAGCAGTACTTC	CSVQGAYEQYF
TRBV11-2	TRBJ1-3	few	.	TGTGCCAGCAGCTTAGATCATCGGCAGGCCACGAAACTACCGCTCAGAGGAAACACCATATATTTT	CASSLDHRQATKLPLRGNTIYF
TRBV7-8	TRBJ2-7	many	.	TGTGCCAGCAGCTTAGCTTTGACAGCGGGCACCTACGAGCAGTACTTC	CASSLALTAGTYEQYF
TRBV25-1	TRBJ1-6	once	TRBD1	TGTGCCAGCAGTGTGTGGGACAGGAGACTGCGTTCACCCCTCCACTTT	CASSVWDRRLRSPLHF
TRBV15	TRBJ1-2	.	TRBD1	TGTGCCACCCAACCGGGACAGCTCTATGGCTACACCTTC	CATQPGQLYGYTF
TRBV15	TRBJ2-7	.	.	TGTGCCACCAGCCGAGGGGCCCAAGGATCCTACGAGCAGTACTTC	CATSRGAQGSYEQYF
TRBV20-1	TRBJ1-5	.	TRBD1	TGCAGTGCTAGCCTACAGGGGAGAGGACAAGATCAGCCCCAGCATTTT	CSASLQGRGQDQPQHF
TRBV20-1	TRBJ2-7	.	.	TGCAGTGCTATACCCACAGGGAACTACGAGCAGTACTTC	CSAIPTGNYEQYF
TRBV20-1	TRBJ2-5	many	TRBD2	TGCAGTGTGGTGGGGGGGGAGACCCAGTACTTC	CSVVGGETQYF
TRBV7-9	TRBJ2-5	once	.	TGTGCCAGCAGCCCAGGGACTTTGCAAGAGACCCAGTACTTC	CASSPGTLQETQYF
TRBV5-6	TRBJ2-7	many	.	TGTGCCAGCAGCCCCGGGTCCTACGAGCAGTACTTC	CASSPGSYEQYF
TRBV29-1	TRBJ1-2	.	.	TGCAGCGTTGAATTTCAGGACACCGAGAATGGCTACACCTTC	CSVEFQDTENGYTF
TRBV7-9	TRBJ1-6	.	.	TGTGCCAGCAGCTTGATGGCAGGGGCTTCACCCCTCCACTTT	CASSLMAGASPLHF
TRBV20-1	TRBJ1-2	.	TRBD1	TGCAGTGCCGGAGCCGGACAGGGGTGGAATGGCTACACCTTC	CSAGAGQGWNGYTF
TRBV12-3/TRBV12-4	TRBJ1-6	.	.	TGTGCCAGCAGTTTATTAGTTGGCTCACCCCTCCACTTT	CASSLLVGSPLHF
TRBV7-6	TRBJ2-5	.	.	TGTGCCAGCAGCATGGGCCAACGAGAGACCCAGTACTTC	CASSMGQRETQYF
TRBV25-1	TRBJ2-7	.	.	TGTGCCAGCAGTGAAGGCAGCTACGAGCAGTACTTC	CASSEGSYEQYF
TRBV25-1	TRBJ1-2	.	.	TGTGCCAGCAGTGTAGGGTTCCATGGCTACACCTTC	CASSVGFHGYTF
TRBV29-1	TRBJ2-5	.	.	TGCAGCGTTGAGGAAGGGGAAGAGACCCAGTACTTC	CSVEEGEETQYF
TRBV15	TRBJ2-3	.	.	TGTGCCACCAGCACAGGGGGCACAGATACGCAGTATTTT	CATSTGGTDTQYF
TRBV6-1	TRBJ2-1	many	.	TGTGCCAGCAGCCAGGGGGGCGGAAACGGTCAGGATGAGCAGTTCTTC	CASSQGGGNGQDEQFF
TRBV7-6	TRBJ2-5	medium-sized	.	TGTGCCAGCAGCTTATACGGAGAGACCCAGTACTTC	CASSLYGETQYF
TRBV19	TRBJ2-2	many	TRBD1	TGTGCCAGTAGTAGACAGGGGAGTAGGAACACCGGGGAGCTGTTTTTT	CASSRQGSRNTGELFF
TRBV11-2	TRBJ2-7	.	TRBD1	TGTGCCAGCAGCTTAGGTAATCGAAGACAGGGGGCCTACGAGCAGTACTTC	CASSLGNRRQGAYEQYF